This TCR beta chain was found in a study of cytomegalovirus exposure and HLA in healthy donors. Overall study results and limits: Cytomegalovirus status was reportedly diagnosed by the classifier with high sensitivity and specificity. A previous analysis found most TCR beta V segments productive roughly 87% or roughly 30% of the time. In vitro, a few CMV-associated chains proved specific for CMV antigens. A later analysis found TCR association rates differed by HLA locus, highest for DRB1 and lowest for HLA-C.

This CDR3 region has 13 residues. Trimming pared 0 bases from V and 1 base from J, leaving 5 bases between. Germline V CDR1 and CDR2: SGHKS, YYEKEE (reference sequence). In the PCR, 60 Vbeta and 13 Jbeta primers were used. Profiling relied on immunoSEQ multiplex PCR, and the TCRdb table lists in-frame clones only, not all of them. The data contain under 250,000 clones, 65% to 85% of them seen just once; the ten biggest clones take up under 3%. Points on this clone: Antigen unknown. Other DNA sequences in this sample translate to the same CDR3.

Sequences were obtained from PBMCs. The receptor comes from a young woman in good health and CMV-seronegative. The rearrangement joins TRBV5-5 to TRBJ2-7; D not certain. In DNA form, the CDR3 reads TGTGCCAGCAGCTTGGCCCCATCCTACGAGCAGTACTTC. Protein: CASSLAPSYEQYF.